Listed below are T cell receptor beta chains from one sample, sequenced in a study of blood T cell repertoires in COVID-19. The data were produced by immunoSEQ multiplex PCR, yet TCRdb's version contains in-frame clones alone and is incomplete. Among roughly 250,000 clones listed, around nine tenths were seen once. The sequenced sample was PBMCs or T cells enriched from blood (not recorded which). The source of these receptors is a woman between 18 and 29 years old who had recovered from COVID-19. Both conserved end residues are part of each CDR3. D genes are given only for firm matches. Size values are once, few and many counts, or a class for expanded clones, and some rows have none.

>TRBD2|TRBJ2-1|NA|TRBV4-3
CASSQDTSGGYNEQFF
TGCGCCAGCAGCCAAGATACTAGCGGGGGCTACAATGAGCAGTTCTTC
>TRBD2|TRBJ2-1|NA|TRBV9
CASSPSGEYYNEQFF
TGTGCCAGCAGCCCTAGCGGGGAGTACTACAATGAGCAGTTCTTC
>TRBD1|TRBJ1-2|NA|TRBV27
CASSSPGTGHYGYTF
TGTGCCAGCAGTTCTCCCGGGACAGGGCATTATGGCTACACCTTC
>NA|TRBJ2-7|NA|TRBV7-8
CASSLISGSSYEQYF
TGTGCCAGCAGCTTAATCTCAGGGTCCTCCTACGAGCAGTACTTC
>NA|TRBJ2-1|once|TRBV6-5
CASSKNSNEQFF
TGTGCCAGCAGCAAAAACTCGAATGAGCAGTTCTTC
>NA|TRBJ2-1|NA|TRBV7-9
CASSLMASRPYNEQFF
TGTGCCAGCAGCCTTATGGCTAGCAGACCCTACAATGAGCAGTTCTTC
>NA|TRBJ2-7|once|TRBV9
CASSGRDTSYEQYF
TGTGCCAGCAGCGGACGGGACACTTCCTACGAGCAGTACTTC
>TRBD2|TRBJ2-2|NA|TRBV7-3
CASSSTGTSGKNTGELFF
TGTGCCAGCAGCTCCACCGGGACTAGCGGGAAGAACACCGGGGAGCTGTTTTTT
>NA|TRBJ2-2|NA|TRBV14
CASSQHLDSELGELFF
TGTGCCAGCAGCCAACATCTGGACAGCGAGTTGGGGGAGCTGTTTTTT
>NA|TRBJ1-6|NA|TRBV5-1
CASSLDIYNSPLHF
TGCGCCAGCAGCTTGGACATATATAATTCACCCCTCCACTTT
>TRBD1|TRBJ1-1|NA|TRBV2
CASRKQDRLATEAFF
TGTGCCAGCAGAAAGCAGGACAGGTTGGCCACTGAAGCTTTCTTT
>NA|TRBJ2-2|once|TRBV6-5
CASRGAVTNTGELFF
TGTGCCAGCAGGGGGGCCGTCACGAACACCGGGGAGCTGTTTTTT
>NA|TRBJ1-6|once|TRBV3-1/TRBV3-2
CASSLRDFNSPLHF
TGTGCCAGCAGCCTCCGGGATTTTAATTCACCCCTCCACTTT
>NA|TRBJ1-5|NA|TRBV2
CASRREVGNQPQHF
TGTGCCAGCCGGAGGGAAGTTGGCAATCAGCCCCAGCATTTT
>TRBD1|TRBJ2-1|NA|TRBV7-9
CASRLQGSEQFF
TGTGCCAGCAGGCTACAGGGGTCTGAGCAGTTCTTC
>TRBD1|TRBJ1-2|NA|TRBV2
CASRDGQGAHGYTF
TGTGCCTCCCGAGATGGGCAGGGGGCCCATGGCTACACCTTC
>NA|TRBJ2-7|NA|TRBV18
CASSPFGGEQYF
TGTGCCAGCTCACCTTTTGGAGGCGAGCAGTACTTC
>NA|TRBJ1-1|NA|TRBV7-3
CASSLDGDTEAFF
TGTGCCAGCAGCTTGGACGGGGACACTGAAGCTTTCTTT
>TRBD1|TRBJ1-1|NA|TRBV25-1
CASSAQGRTEAFF
TGTGCCAGCAGTGCACAGGGGAGGACTGAAGCTTTCTTT
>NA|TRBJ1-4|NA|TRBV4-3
CASSWTGSRSEKLFF
TGCGCCAGCAGCTGGACTGGATCCCGATCCGAAAAACTGTTTTTT
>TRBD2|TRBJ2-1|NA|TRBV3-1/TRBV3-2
CASRPTSGGNEQFF
TGTGCCAGCAGACCGACTAGCGGGGGAAATGAGCAGTTCTTC
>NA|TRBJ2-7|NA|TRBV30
CAWTGVLDEQYF
TGTGCCTGGACAGGGGTCCTCGACGAGCAGTACTTC
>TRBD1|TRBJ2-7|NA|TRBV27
CASRPGTGWHEQYF
TGTGCCAGCAGGCCCGGGACAGGGTGGCACGAGCAGTACTTC
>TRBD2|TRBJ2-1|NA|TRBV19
CASSTSTSGSASISYNEQFF
TGTGCCAGTAGTACGTCGACTAGCGGGTCCGCCTCAATCTCCTACAATGAGCAGTTCTTC
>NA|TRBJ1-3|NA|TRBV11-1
CASSLQGLSGNTIYF
TGTGCCAGCAGCTTACAGGGATTATCTGGAAACACCATATATTTT
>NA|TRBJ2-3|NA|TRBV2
CASGEARYF
TGTGCCAGTGGTGAGGCACGGTATTTT
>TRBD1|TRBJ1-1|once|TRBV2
CASRDRDAEAFF
TGTGCCAGCAGGGACAGGGACGCTGAAGCTTTCTTT
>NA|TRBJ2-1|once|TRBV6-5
CASSPPKDSYNEQFF
TGTGCCAGCAGTCCCCCAAAGGACAGCTACAATGAGCAGTTCTTC
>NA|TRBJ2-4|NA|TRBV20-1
CSASIGVKNIQYF
TGCAGTGCTAGTATAGGGGTGAAAAACATTCAGTACTTC
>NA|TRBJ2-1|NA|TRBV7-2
CASSLDVSQGPYNEQFF
TGTGCCAGCAGCTTAGACGTCTCTCAGGGGCCCTACAATGAGCAGTTCTTC